These T cell receptor beta chains were read from a single sample in a study of human T cells and chemical hapten exposure. TCRdb ran MiXCR on the RACE reads and lists one entry per CDR3 protein. The profile covers about 96,000 distinct CDR3 sequences, with about 9.6% appearing a single time and approximately 1.9% taken by the ten largest. Sequences were derived from whole blood, sampled in connection with sensitization to the hapten diphenylcyclopropenone (DPC). These receptors were collected from a middle-aged woman with alopecia areata. Some clones in this sample may be carry-over from other donors' samples. Each CDR3 is given with its conserved first and last residue. Fields, in order: D gene, J gene, V gene, clone size, CDR3 protein, CDR3 DNA. The D gene is left open where the match is weak. Some rows have no size entry. The others give once, few or many, or a class for an expanded clone.

>TRBD1|TRBJ2-7|TRBV18|.
CASSPGQSRGEQYF
TGTGCCAGCTCACCGGGACAGAGCCGTGGGGAGCAGTACTTC
>TRBD2|TRBJ2-7|TRBV28|many
CASSPPASGRYEQYF
TGTGCCAGCAGCCCCCCCGCTAGCGGGAGATACGAGCAGTACTTC
>TRBD1|TRBJ2-1|TRBV7-6|few
CASSYGRTGSSYNEQFF
TGTGCCAGCAGCTATGGACGGACAGGGAGCTCCTACAATGAGCAGTTCTTC
>TRBD2|TRBJ2-3|TRBV7-2|.
CASSLTTSGRSTQYF
TGTGCCAGCAGCTTGACGACTAGCGGGCGGAGTACGCAGTATTTT
>TRBD2|TRBJ2-1|TRBV3-1|once
CASSSLAGGPYNEQFF
TGTGCCAGCAGCTCCCTAGCGGGAGGGCCCTACAATGAGCAGTTCTTC
>.|TRBJ2-1|TRBV7-9|many
CASSLGDEQFF
TGTGCCAGCAGCTTAGGTGATGAGCAGTTCTTC
>TRBD1|TRBJ1-1|TRBV11-2|many
CASSLGGTGGREAFF
TGTGCCAGCAGCTTAGGTGGGACAGGGGGCCGTGAAGCTTTCTTT
>.|TRBJ1-1|TRBV18|many
CASSPIARGRNTEAFF
TGTGCCAGCTCACCAATCGCGAGGGGACGGAACACTGAAGCTTTCTTT
>TRBD1|TRBJ2-7|TRBV6-2/TRBV6-3|.
CASNRGLGEQYF
TGTGCCAGTAACAGGGGATTAGGCGAGCAGTACTTC
>.|TRBJ2-2|TRBV29-1|few
CSVEGTGELFF
TGCAGCGTTGAGGGGACCGGGGAGCTGTTTTTT
>.|TRBJ1-3|TRBV20-1|few
CSASKLRSGNTIYF
TGCAGTGCTAGTAAACTCCGCTCTGGAAACACCATATATTTT
>TRBD2|TRBJ2-1|TRBV20-1|many
CSASSPSGGASNEQFF
TGCAGTGCTAGTTCCCCATCCGGGGGGGCCTCCAATGAGCAGTTCTTC
>TRBD1|TRBJ2-1|TRBV27|few
CASSLQGAGNEQFF
TGTGCCAGCAGTTTACAGGGGGCAGGCAATGAGCAGTTCTTC
>TRBD1|TRBJ1-1|TRBV4-1|many
CASSQSTGRTEAFF
TGCGCCAGCAGCCAATCGACAGGGCGGACTGAAGCTTTCTTT
>.|TRBJ2-1|TRBV5-1|few
CASSLGGWGINEQFF
TGCGCCAGCAGCTTGGGCGGATGGGGGATCAATGAGCAGTTCTTC
>.|TRBJ2-3|TRBV20-1|.
CSAKQWADTQYF
TGCAGTGCTAAACAGTGGGCAGATACGCAGTATTTT
>.|TRBJ2-5|TRBV5-1|many
CASNIGPAGGLGETQYF
TGCGCCAGCAACATTGGTCCGGCAGGAGGGTTAGGGGAGACCCAGTACTTC
>.|TRBJ2-5|TRBV29-1|few
CSVVQETQYF
TGCAGCGTTGTTCAAGAGACCCAGTACTTC
>TRBD1|TRBJ2-7|TRBV29-1|.
CSVVGQARPYEQYF
TGCAGCGTTGTTGGACAGGCAAGACCCTACGAGCAGTACTTC
>.|TRBJ2-1|TRBV21-1|many
CASSKPMRGSAHEQFF
TGTGCCAGCAGCAAACCCATGAGGGGGAGTGCGCATGAGCAGTTCTTC
>TRBD2|TRBJ2-1|TRBV4-2|many
CASSQDLAGLAVNEQFF
TGTGCCAGCAGCCAAGATCTAGCGGGACTAGCTGTCAATGAGCAGTTCTTC
>.|TRBJ2-5|TRBV6-1|few
CASSEWPGRSTETQYF
TGTGCCAGCAGTGAGTGGCCAGGGAGGTCGACGGAGACCCAGTACTTC